This T cell receptor beta chain emerged from a study of blood T cell repertoires in COVID-19. Study-wide background: Some COVID-19 samples were acute and others convalescent; all came from the United States, Italy and Spain. Sources were T cells, B-cell-depleted T cells, or PBMCs; the material itself was cDNA or gDNA.

In the original processing: Researchers report that nucleated cell counts were estimated from reference gene primer amplification. TCRdb's copy holds only in-frame clones and misses some; the assay was immunoSEQ multiplex PCR. That table is the source of V, J and clone size, and D and trimming were worked out from the DNA. Seen here are some 150,000 clones, 80% to 90% observed once, and the top ten hold less than 45%. Germline CDR1 is SGHAT and CDR2 is FQNNGV. Trimming removed 2 bases from V and 4 bases from J, with 12 bases in between. The CDR3 extends over 15 amino acids. This TCR was sampled from a man in his forties or fifties who had recovered from COVID-19. This chain uses TRBV11-2 with TRBJ1-3; TRBD1 is a possible D gene (5 bases). Sequenced sample: peripheral blood. CDR3 in amino acids: CASSLYGQGGNTIYF. In DNA form, the CDR3 reads TGTGCCAGCAGCTTATATGGGCAGGGCGGAAACACCATATATTTT.